The rows below give T cell receptor beta chains drawn from one sample of a study of blood T cell repertoires in COVID-19. Sequencing used immunoSEQ multiplex PCR; TCRdb keeps in-frame clones, though not all of them. Counted here are fewer than 250,000 clones, around 90% occurring once; the ten biggest clones make up about 10%. Sequencing was done on a sample of PBMCs or T cells enriched from blood (not recorded which). These receptors originate from a man aged 25-40 years who had recovered from COVID-19. Each CDR3 is given with its conserved first and last residue. A D gene is named only where the DNA matches it firmly. The listing skips clone size in some rows; elsewhere it reads once, few, many or a size class.

clone size,J gene,D gene,V gene,CDR3 protein,CDR3 DNA
many,TRBJ2-3,-,TRBV5-4,CASSSSSAGASQEYF,TGTGCCAGCAGCTCGAGTTCGGCGGGGGCTTCTCAGGAGTATTTT
-,TRBJ2-1,TRBD2,TRBV24-1,CATSDWLAGGHNEQFF,TGTGCCACCAGTGATTGGCTAGCGGGAGGTCACAATGAGCAGTTCTTC
-,TRBJ1-1,-,TRBV15,CATSGDRNTEAFF,TGTGCCACCAGCGGAGATAGGAACACTGAAGCTTTCTTT
once,TRBJ1-3,-,TRBV2,CASSEQGFGNTIYF,TGTGCCAGCAGTGAGCAGGGATTTGGAAACACCATATATTTT
-,TRBJ1-2,-,TRBV27,CASSLSGGYGYTF,TGTGCCAGCAGCCTTAGCGGGGGCTATGGCTACACCTTC
-,TRBJ2-7,TRBD1,TRBV30,CAWRPQGALYEQYF,TGTGCCTGGAGGCCTCAGGGGGCCTTATACGAGCAGTACTTC
-,TRBJ1-1,-,TRBV3-1/TRBV3-2,CASSQVPQTEAFF,TGTGCCAGCAGCCAAGTCCCACAGACTGAAGCTTTCTTT
-,TRBJ2-7,-,TRBV4-2,CASSQGWAGRGTYEQYF,TGTGCCAGCAGCCAAGGTTGGGCGGGGCGCGGGACCTACGAGCAGTACTTC
-,TRBJ1-6,-,TRBV14,CASSVQGSYNSPLHF,TGTGCCAGCAGCGTACAGGGATCCTATAATTCACCCCTCCACTTT
-,TRBJ1-2,-,TRBV5-1,CASSLGGIYGYTF,TGCGCCAGCAGCTTGGGCGGTATCTATGGCTACACCTTC
-,TRBJ2-7,-,TRBV5-1,CASSPPASGRSYEQYF,TGCGCCAGCAGCCCTCCGGCCAGCGGGCGTTCCTACGAGCAGTACTTC
-,TRBJ1-6,-,TRBV25-1,CASSELNRSNSPLHF,TGTGCCAGCAGTGAATTGAACAGAAGTAATTCACCCCTCCACTTT
-,TRBJ2-1,TRBD2,TRBV25-1,CASSGISGSYYEQFF,TGTGCCAGCAGTGGAATTAGCGGGAGCTATTATGAGCAGTTCTTC
-,TRBJ2-7,-,TRBV7-8,CASSLLLLSSYEQYF,TGTGCCAGCAGCTTATTACTCCTAAGCTCCTACGAGCAGTACTTC
-,TRBJ2-7,-,TRBV13,CASRTGSEPYEQYF,TGTGCCAGCAGAACGGGTAGCGAGCCCTACGAGCAGTACTTC
-,TRBJ1-6,-,TRBV6-5,CASSQGRVGSPLHF,TGTGCCAGCAGCCAGGGCAGGGTCGGATCACCCCTCCACTTT
-,TRBJ1-1,TRBD1,TRBV27,CASSFLGTGTAEAFF,TGTGCCAGCAGTTTCCTTGGGACAGGGACCGCTGAAGCTTTCTTT
once,TRBJ2-2,TRBD1,TRBV27,CASSPETGARNTGELFF,TGTGCCAGCAGCCCCGAGACAGGGGCGCGTAACACCGGGGAGCTGTTTTTT
-,TRBJ1-1,-,TRBV5-4,CASSLEGGRGTEAFF,TGTGCCAGCAGCTTGGAAGGAGGGAGAGGCACTGAAGCTTTCTTT
-,TRBJ2-2,TRBD2,TRBV7-3,CASSLTKSGLDTGELFF,TGTGCCAGCAGCTTAACGAAGTCGGGACTAGACACCGGGGAGCTGTTTTTT
-,TRBJ2-1,TRBD2,TRBV30,CAWSGGLAGTGFF,TGTGCCTGGAGTGGGGGACTAGCGGGGACCGGGTTCTTC
-,TRBJ2-7,-,TRBV27,CASSGTPSYEQYF,TGTGCCAGCAGTGGGACTCCCTCCTACGAGCAGTACTTC
-,TRBJ1-1,-,TRBV7-9,CASSFSGGMNTEAFF,TGTGCCAGCAGCTTTTCGGGGGGAATGAACACTGAAGCTTTCTTT
-,TRBJ1-2,-,TRBV19,CASSIDPYGYTF,TGTGCCAGTAGTATAGATCCATATGGCTACACCTTC
-,TRBJ2-3,TRBD1,TRBV5-1,CASSLTGQGSDTQYF,TGCGCCAGCAGCTTGACTGGACAGGGGTCAGATACGCAGTATTTT
once,TRBJ2-7,TRBD1,TRBV10-3,CAIETGQGFSEQYF,TGTGCCATTGAGACGGGACAGGGTTTTAGCGAGCAGTACTTC
-,TRBJ2-1,-,TRBV27,CASSPPSVYYNEQFF,TGTGCCAGCAGCCCCCCGAGCGTTTACTACAATGAGCAGTTCTTC